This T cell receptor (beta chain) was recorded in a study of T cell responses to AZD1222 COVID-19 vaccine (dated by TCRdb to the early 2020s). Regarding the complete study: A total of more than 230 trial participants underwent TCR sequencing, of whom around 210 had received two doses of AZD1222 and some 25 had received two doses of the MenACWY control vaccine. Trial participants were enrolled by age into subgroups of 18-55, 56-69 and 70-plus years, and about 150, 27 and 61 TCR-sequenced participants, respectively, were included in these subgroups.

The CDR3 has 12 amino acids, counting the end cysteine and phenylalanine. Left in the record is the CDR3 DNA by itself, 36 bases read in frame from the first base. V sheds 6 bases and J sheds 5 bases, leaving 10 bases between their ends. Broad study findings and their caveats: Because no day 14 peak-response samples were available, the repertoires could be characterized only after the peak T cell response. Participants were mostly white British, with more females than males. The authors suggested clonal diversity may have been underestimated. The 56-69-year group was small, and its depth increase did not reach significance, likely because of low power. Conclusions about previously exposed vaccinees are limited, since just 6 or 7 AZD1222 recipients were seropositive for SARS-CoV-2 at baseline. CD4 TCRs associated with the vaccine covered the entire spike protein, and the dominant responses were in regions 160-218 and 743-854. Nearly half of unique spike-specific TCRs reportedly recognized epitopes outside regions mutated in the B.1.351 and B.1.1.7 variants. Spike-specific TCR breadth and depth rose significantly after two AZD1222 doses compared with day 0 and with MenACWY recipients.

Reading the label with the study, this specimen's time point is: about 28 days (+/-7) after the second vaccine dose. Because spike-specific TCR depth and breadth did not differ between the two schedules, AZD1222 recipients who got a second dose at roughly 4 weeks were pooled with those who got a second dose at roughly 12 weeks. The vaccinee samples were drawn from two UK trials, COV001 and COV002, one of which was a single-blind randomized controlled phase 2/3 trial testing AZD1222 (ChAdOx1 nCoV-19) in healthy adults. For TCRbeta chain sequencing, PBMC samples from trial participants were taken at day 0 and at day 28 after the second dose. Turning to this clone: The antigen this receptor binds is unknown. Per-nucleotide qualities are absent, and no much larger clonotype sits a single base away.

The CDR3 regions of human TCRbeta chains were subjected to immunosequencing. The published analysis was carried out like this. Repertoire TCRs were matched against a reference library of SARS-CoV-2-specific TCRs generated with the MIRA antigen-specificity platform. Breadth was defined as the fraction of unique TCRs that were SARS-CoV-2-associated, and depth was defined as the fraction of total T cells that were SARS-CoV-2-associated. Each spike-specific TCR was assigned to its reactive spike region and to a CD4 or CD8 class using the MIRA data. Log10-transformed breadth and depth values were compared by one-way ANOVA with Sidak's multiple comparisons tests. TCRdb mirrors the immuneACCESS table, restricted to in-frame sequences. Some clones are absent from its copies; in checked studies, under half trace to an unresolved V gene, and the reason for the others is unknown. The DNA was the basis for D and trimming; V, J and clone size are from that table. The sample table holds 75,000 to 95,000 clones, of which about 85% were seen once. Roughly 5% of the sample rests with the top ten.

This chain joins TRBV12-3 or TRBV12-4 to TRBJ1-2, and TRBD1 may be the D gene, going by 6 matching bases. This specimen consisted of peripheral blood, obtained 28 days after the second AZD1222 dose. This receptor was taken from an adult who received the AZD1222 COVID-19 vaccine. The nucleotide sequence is TGTGCCAGCAGCCCCGACAGGTATGGCTACACCTTC. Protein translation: CASSPDRYGYTF.